The sequence of this T cell receptor (beta chain) was determined in a study of early T cells in non-severe SARS-CoV-2 infection. Background on the study: With bulk RNA from unsorted whole blood as input, sequencing yielded unpaired chains.

The J segment lost 3 bases and the V segment lost 0 bases, leaving 5 bases of the junction unmatched. Germline CDR1 is SGHAT and CDR2 is FQNNGV. The CDR3 consists of 16 residues. This clonotype was seen ten or more times. Its antigen remains unknown. The study, taken as a whole, reports: VDJdb matching skewed toward anti-spike CD8 responses, missing private and CD4 specificities.

Unique molecular identifiers were added to individual cDNA molecules. From the 5' RACE reads, TCRdb called clonotypes with MiXCR, one entry per CDR3 protein. The sample yields roughly 68,000 distinct CDR3 sequences, over 4.5% seen once. The sequence was obtained from an adult who was a healthcare worker with PCR-confirmed SARS-CoV-2 infection or an uninfected control (not recorded which). The chain carries TRBV11-2 and TRBJ2-3, with 8 bases aligning to TRBD2. Sequences were obtained from whole blood. CDR3 nucleotide sequence: TGTGCCAGCAGCTTAGATGGGCCTAGCGGGACAGATACGCAGTATTTT. Translated: CASSLDGPSGTDTQYF.